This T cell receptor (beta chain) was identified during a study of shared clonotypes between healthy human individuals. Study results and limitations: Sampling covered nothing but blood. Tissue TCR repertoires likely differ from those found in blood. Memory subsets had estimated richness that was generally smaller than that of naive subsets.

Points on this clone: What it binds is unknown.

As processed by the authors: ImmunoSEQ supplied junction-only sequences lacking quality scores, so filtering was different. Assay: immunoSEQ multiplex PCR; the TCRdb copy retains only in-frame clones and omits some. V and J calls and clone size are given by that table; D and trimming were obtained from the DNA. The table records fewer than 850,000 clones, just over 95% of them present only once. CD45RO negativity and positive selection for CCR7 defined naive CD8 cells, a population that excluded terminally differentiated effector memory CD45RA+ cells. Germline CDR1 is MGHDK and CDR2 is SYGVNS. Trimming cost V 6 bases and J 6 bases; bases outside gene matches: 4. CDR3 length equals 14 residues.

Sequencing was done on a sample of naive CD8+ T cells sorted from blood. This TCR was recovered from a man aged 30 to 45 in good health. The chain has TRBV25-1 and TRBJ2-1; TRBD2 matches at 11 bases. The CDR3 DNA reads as TGTGCCAGCAGCCTTGGGACTAGCGGCAATGAGCAGTTCTTC. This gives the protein CASSLGTSGNEQFF. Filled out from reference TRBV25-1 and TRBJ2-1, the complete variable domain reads EADIYQTPRYLVIGTGKKITLECSQTMGHDKMYWYQQDPGMELHLIHYSYGVNSTEKGDLSSESTVSRIRTEHFPLTLESARPSHTSQYLCASSLGTSGNEQFFGPGTRLTVL.